This T cell receptor beta chain was recorded in a study of blood T cell repertoires in COVID-19. Study overall: The origin of the acute and convalescent COVID-19 samples was the United States, Italy and Spain. PBMCs, B-cell-depleted T cells, or T cells were the source of the cDNA or gDNA that made up the material.

Notes on this clone: This sample includes further DNA sequences coding for the same CDR3.

The germline V gene encodes CDR1 SGHVS and CDR2 FQNEAQ. The CDR3 loop spans 15 amino acids. Trimming took off 4 bases at V and 2 bases at J, with 14 bases between the two ends. Data came from immunoSEQ multiplex PCR; TCRdb stores just in-frame clones and leaves some out. The sample has about 180,000 clones; around 80% are singletons. The Seattle patients joined while their infection was active and were tracked longitudinally afterward. The sequenced sample consisted of peripheral blood. This clonotype originated in a woman aged 80 or older with COVID-19, enrolled during active disease. The rearrangement uses TRBV7-8 and TRBJ1-2; TRBD1 is a possible D gene (5 bases). In DNA form, the CDR3 reads TGTGCCAGCAGCTCCTCAACAGGAGCCAACTATGGCTACACCTTC. Its protein is CASSSSTGANYGYTF.